The 15 T cell receptor beta chains reported below all come from one sample, sequenced in a study of blood T cell repertoires in COVID-19. Generated by immunoSEQ multiplex PCR, the TCRdb table keeps only in-frame clones and is missing some. Seen here are about 230,000 clones, roughly 84% observed once, and the top ten hold roughly 1.4%. Sequencing used peripheral blood. All receptors derive from a woman aged 40-49 years who had recovered from COVID-19.

The chain has TRBV6-5 and TRBJ1-1; 7 bases map to TRBD1. The CDR3 spans 13 residues. The J segment lost 7 bases and the V segment lost 6 bases, leaving 8 bases of the junction unmatched. The germline gives CDR1 MNHEY, CDR2 SVGAGI. For the CDR3, the DNA is TGTGCCAGCAGGATAGACAGGGCCCGTGAAGCTTTCTTT. It encodes CASRIDRAREAFF.

DNA for the CDR3: TGTGCCAGCAGTCGGGACAGCGGGACCCAGTACTTC. Translating gives CASSRDSGTQYF. This chain connects TRBV6-2 or TRBV6-3 to TRBJ2-5, with TRBD1 identical over 7 bases. This CDR3 region has 12 residues. The trim removed 5 bases at V and 7 bases at J, leaving 4 bases unmatched. CDR1 MNHEY and CDR2 SVGEGT come from the germline V gene.

The V gene is TRBV20-1, the J gene TRBJ2-1, with D possibly matching TRBD2 (5 bases). Trimming removed 3 bases at V and 2 bases at J, with 11 bases between. In germline, CDR1 is DFQATT, CDR2 SNEGSKA (reference sequence). The CDR3 length is 14 residues. CDR3 sequence: CSASSGVAYNEQFF. CDR3 sequence (DNA): TGCAGTGCTAGTTCCGGGGTCGCCTACAATGAGCAGTTCTTC.

This chain links TRBV5-4 with TRBJ1-1; perhaps TRBD1 as D (5 bases). Germline V gives CDR1 SGHNT, CDR2 YYREEE (reference sequence). The ends were cut back, 3 bases at V and 0 bases at J, with 15 bases in the middle. This CDR3 contains 16 residues. CDR3 sequence reads: CASSSGEGPLNTEAFF. Written as DNA, the CDR3 is TGTGCCAGCAGCTCTGGGGAGGGGCCGCTGAACACTGAAGCTTTCTTT.

This chain links TRBV5-4 with TRBJ1-2; 7 bases match TRBD1. The trim removed 4 bases at V and 0 bases at J, leaving 6 bases unmatched. CDR1 and CDR2 (germline): SGHNT, YYREEE (reference sequence). The CDR3 totals 15 residues. The DNA for the CDR3 is TGTGCCAGCAGCCCTGGGACAGATCCTAACTATGGCTACACCTTC. Protein: CASSPGTDPNYGYTF.

This clone appeared a single time. This sequence joins TRBV7-9 and TRBJ1-2; TRBD1 matches 7 bases. Germline values: CDR1 SEHNR, CDR2 FQNEAQ (reference sequence). The CDR3 covers 11 residues. With V trimmed by 4 bases and J by 14 bases, 7 bases remained unmatched. CDR3 in amino acids: CASSSTGPLTF. The CDR3 nucleotides read TGTGCCAGCAGCTCGACAGGGCCCCTAACCTTC.

This clone was observed a single time. The chain employs TRBV30 and TRBJ1-2; 7 bases agree with TRBD1. Trimming at V came to 2 bases and at J to 5 bases, leaving 8 bases not matched to a gene. This CDR3 has 14 amino acids. Germline assignment: CDR1 GTSNPN and CDR2 SVGIG (reference sequence). CDR3 sequence reads: CAWSRGQGLYGYTF. CDR3 nucleotides: TGTGCCTGGAGTAGGGGGCAGGGTTTATATGGCTACACCTTC.

The rearrangement links TRBV10-3 to TRBJ1-2; TRBD1 aligns across 9 bases. The germline V gene encodes CDR1 ENHRY and CDR2 SYGVKD. The CDR3 contains 14 residues. The ends lost 6 bases at V and 2 bases at J; junction bases unmatched: 4. The CDR3 here is CAISGQGPNYGYTF. In nucleotides, the CDR3 is TGTGCCATCAGCGGACAGGGGCCCAACTATGGCTACACCTTC.

CDR3 residues: CASSRDRYNEQFF. DNA of the CDR3: TGTGCCAGCAGCCGGGACAGGTACAATGAGCAGTTCTTC. The chain combines TRBV6-6 with TRBJ2-1, with TRBD1 identical over 8 bases. The CDR3 runs 13 residues. V lost 6 bases, J lost 4 bases, and 2 bases stayed unmatched. Germline-derived CDR1 and CDR2 are MNHNY and SVGAGI (reference sequence).

This clone appeared a single time. Written as DNA, the CDR3 is TGTGCCAGCAGCCGCACTCACTACAATGAGCAGTTCTTC. Protein product: CASSRTHYNEQFF. The chain is built from TRBV6-2 or TRBV6-3 and TRBJ2-1; no clear D gene. CDR3 length: 13 residues. Germline V gives CDR1 MNHEY, CDR2 SVGEGT. V was pared by 6 bases and J by 3 bases, with 9 bases between.

V gene TRBV3-1 (or the pseudogene TRBV3-2) combines with J gene TRBJ2-7, with TRBD1 as a possible D gene (6 bases). The V and J ends lost 4 bases and 7 bases respectively, with 17 bases between them. This CDR3 contains 14 residues. Germline V lookup: CDR1 LGHDT, CDR2 YNNKEL (reference sequence). CDR3 DNA: TGTGCCAGCAGCCGATCGCCGACAGGCGGGGAGCAGTACTTC. Translated: CASSRSPTGGEQYF.

The V and J genes are TRBV7-2 and TRBJ2-2; 7 bases line up with TRBD2. V was pared by 2 bases and J by 5 bases, with 8 bases of the junction left unmatched. CDR3 length: 16 amino acids. Germline lookup yields CDR1 SGHTA and CDR2 FQGNSA. The CDR3, as DNA: TGTGCCAGCAGCTTATATCGCCTAGCGGAAACCGGGGAGCTGTTTTTT. It codes for CASSLYRLAETGELFF.

V usage is TRBV6-6 and J usage is TRBJ1-5; 10 nucleotides match TRBD1. The CDR3 is 15 amino acids. The J segment lost 4 bases and the V segment lost 6 bases, leaving 6 bases of the junction unmatched. Per the germline V gene, CDR1 is MNHNY and CDR2 is SVGAGI (reference sequence). The CDR3, as DNA: TGTGCCAGCAGACCGGGGACAGGGGTGAATCAGCCCCAGCATTTT. This translates into CASRPGTGVNQPQHF.

This clone was counted a few times. CDR3 in amino acids: CASSIPEQGRDQPQHF. The CDR3 DNA reads TGTGCCAGTAGTATCCCGGAACAGGGACGGGATCAGCCCCAGCATTTT. J is TRBJ1-5 and V is TRBV19, with D possibly TRBD1 on 6 matching bases. Germline-derived CDR1 and CDR2 are LNHDA and SQIVND (reference sequence). This CDR3 region has 16 residues. V was shortened by 3 bases and J by 5 bases, with 17 bases between the two germline ends.

This rearrangement joins TRBV24-1 to TRBJ2-5, with 14 bases identical to TRBD2. The germline V gene has CDR1 KGHDR and CDR2 SFDVKD. J lost 0 bases, V lost 3 bases, and 11 bases had no gene match. There are 20 residues in the CDR3. The CDR3 nucleotides read TGTGCCACCAGTGATGTAACAGGGACTAGCGGGGGCCCCTACCAAGAGACCCAGTACTTC. Its protein is CATSDVTGTSGGPYQETQYF.